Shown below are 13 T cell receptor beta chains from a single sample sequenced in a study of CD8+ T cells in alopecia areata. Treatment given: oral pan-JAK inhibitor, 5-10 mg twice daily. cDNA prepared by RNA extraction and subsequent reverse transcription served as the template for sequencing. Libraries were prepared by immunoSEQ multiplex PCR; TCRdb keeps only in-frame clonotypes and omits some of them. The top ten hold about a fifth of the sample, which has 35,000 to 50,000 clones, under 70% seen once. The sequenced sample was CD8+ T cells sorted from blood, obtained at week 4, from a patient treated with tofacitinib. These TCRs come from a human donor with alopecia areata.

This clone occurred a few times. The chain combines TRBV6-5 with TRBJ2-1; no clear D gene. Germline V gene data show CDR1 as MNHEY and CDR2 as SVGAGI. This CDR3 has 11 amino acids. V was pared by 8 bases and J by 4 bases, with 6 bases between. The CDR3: CASGNYNEQFF. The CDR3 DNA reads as TGTGCCAGCGGAAATTACAATGAGCAGTTCTTC.

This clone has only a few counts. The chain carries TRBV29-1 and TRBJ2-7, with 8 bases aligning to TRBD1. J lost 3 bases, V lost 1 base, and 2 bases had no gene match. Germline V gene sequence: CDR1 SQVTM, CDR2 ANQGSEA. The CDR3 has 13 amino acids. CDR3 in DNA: TGCAGCGTTGAAGGCGGGACAGGCTACGAGCAGTACTTC. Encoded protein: CSVEGGTGYEQYF.

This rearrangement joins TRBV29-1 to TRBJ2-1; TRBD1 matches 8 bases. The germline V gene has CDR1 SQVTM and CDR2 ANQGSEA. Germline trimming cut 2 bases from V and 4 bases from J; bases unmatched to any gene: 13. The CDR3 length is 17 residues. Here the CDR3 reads CSVEMGETGTGYNEQFF. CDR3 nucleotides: TGCAGCGTTGAAATGGGGGAAACCGGGACAGGTTACAATGAGCAGTTCTTC.

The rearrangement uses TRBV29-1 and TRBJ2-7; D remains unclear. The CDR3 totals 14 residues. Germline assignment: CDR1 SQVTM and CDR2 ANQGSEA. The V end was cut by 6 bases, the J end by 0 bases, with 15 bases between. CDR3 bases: TGCAGCGTGTTGGCGCTAGTCAACTCCTACGAGCAGTACTTC. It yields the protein CSVLALVNSYEQYF.

The DNA for the CDR3 is TGCGCCAGCAGCTTCCGGCGGCCGAGCACAGATACGCAGTATTTT. Residues: CASSFRRPSTDTQYF. V is TRBV5-1 and J is TRBJ2-3, with D unclear. The germline V gene has CDR1 SGHRS and CDR2 YFSETQ. Trimming cost V 2 bases and J 0 bases, with 10 bases left between them. This CDR3 is built from 15 residues.

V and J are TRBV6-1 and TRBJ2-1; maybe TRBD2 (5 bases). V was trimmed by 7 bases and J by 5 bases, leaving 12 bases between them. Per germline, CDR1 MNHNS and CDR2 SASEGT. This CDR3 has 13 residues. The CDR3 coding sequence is TGTGCCAGCAATCTTCTACTAGACAATGAGCAGTTCTTC. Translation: CASNLLLDNEQFF.

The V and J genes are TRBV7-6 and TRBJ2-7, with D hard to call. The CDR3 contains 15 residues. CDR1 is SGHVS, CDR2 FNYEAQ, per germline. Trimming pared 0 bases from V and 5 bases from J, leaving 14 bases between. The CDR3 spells CASSLAEGAPNEQYF. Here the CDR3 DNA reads TGTGCCAGCAGCTTAGCGGAAGGTGCGCCCAACGAGCAGTACTTC. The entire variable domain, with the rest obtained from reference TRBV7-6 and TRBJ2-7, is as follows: GAGVSQSPRYKVTKRGQDVALRCDPISGHVSLYWYRQALGQGPEFLTYFNYEAQQDKSGLPNDRFSAERPEGSISTLTIQRTEQRDSAMYRCASSLAEGAPNEQYFGPGTRLTVT.

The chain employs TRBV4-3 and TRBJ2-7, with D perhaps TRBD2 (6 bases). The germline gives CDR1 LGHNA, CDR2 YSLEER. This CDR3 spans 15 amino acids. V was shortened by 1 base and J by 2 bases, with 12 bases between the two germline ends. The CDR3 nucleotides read TGCGCCAGCAGCCAAGTGCGGGGCCAAACCTACGAGCAGTACTTC. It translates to CASSQVRGQTYEQYF.

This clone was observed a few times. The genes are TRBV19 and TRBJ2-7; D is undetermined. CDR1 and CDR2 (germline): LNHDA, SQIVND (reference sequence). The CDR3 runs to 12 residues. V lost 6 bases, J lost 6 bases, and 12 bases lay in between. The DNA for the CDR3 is TGTGCCAGTAGCATCCCCCGCGGCGAGCAGTACTTC. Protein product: CASSIPRGEQYF.

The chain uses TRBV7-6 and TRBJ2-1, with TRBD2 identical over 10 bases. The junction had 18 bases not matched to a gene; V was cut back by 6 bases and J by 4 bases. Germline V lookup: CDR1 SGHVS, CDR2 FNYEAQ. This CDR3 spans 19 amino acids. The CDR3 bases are TGTGCCAGCAGTTTCGGGTTAGCGGGGGGCCGCGATAGGTACAATGAGCAGTTCTTC. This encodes CASSFGLAGGRDRYNEQFF.

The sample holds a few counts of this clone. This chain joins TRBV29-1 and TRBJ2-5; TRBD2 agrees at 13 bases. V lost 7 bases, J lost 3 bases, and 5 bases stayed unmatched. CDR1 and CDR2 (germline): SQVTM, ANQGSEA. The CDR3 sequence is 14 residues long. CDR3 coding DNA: TGCAGCGCCGGACTAGCGGGGGCAAAAGAGACCCAGTACTTC. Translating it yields CSAGLAGAKETQYF.

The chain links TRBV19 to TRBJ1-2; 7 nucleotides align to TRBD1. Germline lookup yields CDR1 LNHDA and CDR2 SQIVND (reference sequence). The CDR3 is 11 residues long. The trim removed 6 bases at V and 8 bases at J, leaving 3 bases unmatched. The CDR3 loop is CASRTGSGYTF. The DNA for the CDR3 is TGTGCCAGTAGGACAGGGAGCGGCTACACCTTC. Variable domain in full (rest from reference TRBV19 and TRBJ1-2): DGGITQSPKYLFRKEGQNVTLSCEQNLNHDAMYWYRQDPGQGLRLIYYSQIVNDFQKGDIAEGYSVSREKKESFPLTVTSAQKNPTAFYLCASRTGSGYTFGSGTRLTVV.

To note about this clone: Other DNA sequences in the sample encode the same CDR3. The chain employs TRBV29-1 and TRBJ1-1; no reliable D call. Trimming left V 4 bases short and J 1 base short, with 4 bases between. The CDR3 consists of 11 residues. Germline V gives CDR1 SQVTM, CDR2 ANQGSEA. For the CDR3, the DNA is TGCAGCGTTGTTTGGAACACTGAAGCTTTCTTT. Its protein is CSVVWNTEAFF.